Listed below are T cell receptor beta chains from one sample, sequenced in a study of T cell clonotyping in hematopoietic cell transplantation. TCRdb keeps only in-frame clones here, not all; method: immunoSEQ multiplex PCR. This table holds about 29,000 clones, 90% to 95% found once. Here the sequenced sample was PBMCs, taken 100 days after allogeneic stem cell transplant. The receptors derive from a female patient aged 45-60 years who had an allogeneic stem cell transplant from a related donor, so the T cells may come from the graft donor. Some clones in this sample may be carry-over from other donors' samples. The CDR3 runs from the conserved cysteine through the conserved F or W. A D gene is named only where the DNA matches it firmly. Rows give clone size only sometimes, using once, few, many, or a class for an expanded clone.

D gene,clone size,V gene,J gene,CDR3 protein,CDR3 DNA
.,.,TRBV27,TRBJ2-6,CASSSDYSGANVLTF,TGTGCCAGCAGTTCTGATTACTCTGGGGCCAACGTCCTGACTTTC
.,.,TRBV11-1,TRBJ1-1,CASTSFRDEVAEAFF,TGTGCCAGCACCTCATTCCGGGACGAAGTAGCTGAAGCTTTCTTT
.,.,TRBV7-8,TRBJ1-2,CASSLSNYGYTF,TGTGCCAGCAGCTTAAGCAACTATGGCTACACCTTC
TRBD1,.,TRBV7-9,TRBJ1-5,CASSLTRTGGNQPQHF,TGTGCCAGCAGTTTAACACGGACAGGAGGCAATCAGCCCCAGCATTTT
.,.,TRBV9,TRBJ1-1,CASSVGFMNTEAFF,TGTGCCAGCAGCGTAGGGTTTATGAACACTGAAGCTTTCTTT
.,.,TRBV29-1,TRBJ1-2,CSVSRRVRDNYGYTF,TGCAGCGTTTCACGGAGGGTAAGGGATAACTATGGCTACACCTTC
.,.,TRBV7-2,TRBJ2-3,CASSLGVGRGSADTQYF,TGTGCCAGCAGCTTAGGGGTGGGCCGGGGTAGCGCAGATACGCAGTATTTT
.,.,TRBV2,TRBJ1-1,CASSEAIYSTEAFF,TGTGCCAGCAGTGAAGCAATTTACAGCACTGAAGCTTTCTTT
.,.,TRBV7-3,TRBJ1-2,CASSRREGYGYTF,TGTGCCAGCAGCCGAAGGGAGGGCTATGGCTACACCTTC
.,.,TRBV4-3,TRBJ1-5,CASSQDRRLGQPQHF,TGCGCCAGCAGCCAAGATCGGAGACTTGGGCAGCCCCAGCATTTT
.,.,TRBV29-1,TRBJ2-7,CSATFWGLDEQYF,TGCAGCGCTACCTTCTGGGGACTCGACGAGCAGTACTTC
.,once,TRBV7-6,TRBJ2-7,CASSPSGDYEQYF,TGTGCCAGCAGCCCCTCAGGGGACTACGAGCAGTACTTC
TRBD1,.,TRBV7-2,TRBJ2-7,CASSTRTGNYEQYF,TGTGCCAGCAGCACTCGGACAGGTAACTACGAGCAGTACTTC
.,few,TRBV5-5,TRBJ2-1,CASSPIRDPLNEQFF,TGTGCCAGCAGTCCTATCAGGGATCCCCTCAATGAGCAGTTCTTC
TRBD2,.,TRBV11-2,TRBJ2-2,CASSPPGTRGTGELFF,TGTGCCAGCAGTCCTCCCGGGACTAGGGGCACCGGGGAGCTGTTTTTT
.,.,TRBV5-1,TRBJ1-5,CASSLNSNQPQHF,TGCGCCAGCAGCTTGAATAGCAATCAGCCCCAGCATTTT
.,.,TRBV11-2,TRBJ1-6,CASSPALRDSPLHF,TGTGCCAGCAGCCCGGCCCTAAGGGATTCACCCCTCCACTTT
.,.,TRBV14,TRBJ1-2,CASSHWADGYTF,TGTGCCAGCAGCCACTGGGCAGACGGCTACACCTTC
.,once,TRBV6-5,TRBJ1-1,CASSRETGDTEAFF,TGTGCCAGCAGTAGGGAGACAGGAGACACTGAAGCTTTCTTT
TRBD1,once,TRBV27,TRBJ1-2,CASSLTSGQVRLYGYTF,TGTGCCAGCAGTTTAACCTCCGGACAGGTTCGACTATATGGCTACACCTTC
.,.,TRBV18,TRBJ1-5,CASSPGGEQPQHF,TGTGCCAGCTCACCAGGGGGGGAACAGCCCCAGCATTTT
.,.,TRBV7-2,TRBJ1-3,CASSLLSGNTIYF,TGTGCCAGCAGCCTACTCTCTGGAAACACCATATATTTT
TRBD1,.,TRBV9,TRBJ1-1,CASSNTGGNTEAFF,TGTGCCAGCAGCAACACAGGGGGGAACACTGAAGCTTTCTTT
.,.,TRBV5-1,TRBJ1-2,CASSPGTAGYGYTF,TGCGCCAGCAGCCCTGGGACGGCCGGATATGGCTACACCTTC
.,.,TRBV29-1,TRBJ1-4,CSVRPLDEKLFF,TGCAGCGTACGACCCCTGGATGAAAAACTGTTTTTT
.,.,TRBV19,TRBJ1-2,CASSGHLANYGYTF,TGTGCCAGTAGTGGACATCTAGCTAACTATGGCTACACCTTC
TRBD1,.,TRBV11-2,TRBJ1-5,CASSLTGTENQPQHF,TGTGCCAGCAGCTTAACCGGGACAGAGAATCAGCCCCAGCATTTT